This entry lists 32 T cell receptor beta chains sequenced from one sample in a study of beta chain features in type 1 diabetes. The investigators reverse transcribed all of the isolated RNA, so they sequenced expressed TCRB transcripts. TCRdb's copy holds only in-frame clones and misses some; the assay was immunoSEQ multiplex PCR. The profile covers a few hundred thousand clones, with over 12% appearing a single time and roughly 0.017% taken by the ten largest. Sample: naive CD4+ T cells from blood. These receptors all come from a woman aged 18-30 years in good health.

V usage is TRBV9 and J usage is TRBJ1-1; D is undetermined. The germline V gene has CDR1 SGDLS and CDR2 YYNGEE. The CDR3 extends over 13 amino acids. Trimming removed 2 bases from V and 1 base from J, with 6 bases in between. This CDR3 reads CASSVSGNTEAFF. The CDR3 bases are TGTGCCAGCAGCGTTTCAGGGAACACTGAAGCTTTCTTT.

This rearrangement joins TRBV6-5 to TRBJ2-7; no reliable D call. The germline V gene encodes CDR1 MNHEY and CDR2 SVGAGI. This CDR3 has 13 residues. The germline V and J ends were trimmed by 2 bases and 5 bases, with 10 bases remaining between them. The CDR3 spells CASSYEVTDEQYF. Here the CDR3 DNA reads TGTGCCAGCAGTTACGAGGTAACCGACGAGCAGTACTTC.

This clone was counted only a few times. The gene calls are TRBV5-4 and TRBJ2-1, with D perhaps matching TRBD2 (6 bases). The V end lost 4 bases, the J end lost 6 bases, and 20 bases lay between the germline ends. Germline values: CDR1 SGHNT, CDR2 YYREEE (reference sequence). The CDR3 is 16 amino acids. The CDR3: CASSPAAGLEGNEQFF. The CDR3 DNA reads TGTGCCAGCAGCCCGGCGGCAGGCTTGGAGGGCAATGAGCAGTTCTTC.

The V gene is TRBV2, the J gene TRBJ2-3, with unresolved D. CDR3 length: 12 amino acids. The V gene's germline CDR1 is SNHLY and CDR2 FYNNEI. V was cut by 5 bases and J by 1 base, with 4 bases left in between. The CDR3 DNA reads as TGTGCCAGCAGTCCAGGCACAGATACGCAGTATTTT. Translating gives CASSPGTDTQYF.

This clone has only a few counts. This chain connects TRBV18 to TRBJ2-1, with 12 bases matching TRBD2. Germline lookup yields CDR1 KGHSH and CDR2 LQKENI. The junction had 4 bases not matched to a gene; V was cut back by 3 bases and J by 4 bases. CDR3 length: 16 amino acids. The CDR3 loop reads CASSPLTSGRYNEQFF. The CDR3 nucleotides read TGTGCCAGCTCACCGCTTACTAGCGGGAGGTACAATGAGCAGTTCTTC.

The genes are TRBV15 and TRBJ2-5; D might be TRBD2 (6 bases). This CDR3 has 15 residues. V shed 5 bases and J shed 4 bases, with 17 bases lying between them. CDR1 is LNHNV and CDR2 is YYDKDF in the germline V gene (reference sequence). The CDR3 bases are TGTGCCACCAGCTGGAGCGTCGGGAGTAGAGAGACCCAGTACTTC. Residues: CATSWSVGSRETQYF. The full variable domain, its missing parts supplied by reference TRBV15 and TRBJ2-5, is DAMVIQNPRYQVTQFGKPVTLSCSQTLNHNVMYWYQQKSSQAPKLLFHYYDKDFNNEADTPDNFQSRRPNTSFCFLDIRSPGLGDTAMYLCATSWSVGSRETQYFGPGTRLLVL.

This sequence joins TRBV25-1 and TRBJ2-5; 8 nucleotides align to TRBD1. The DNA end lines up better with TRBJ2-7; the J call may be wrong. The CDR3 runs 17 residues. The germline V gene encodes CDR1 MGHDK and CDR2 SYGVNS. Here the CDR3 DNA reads TGTGCCAGCAGGCCCCCCACCGGGCAGGGGGCTTCCTACGAGCAGTACTTC. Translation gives CASRPPTGQGASYEQYF.

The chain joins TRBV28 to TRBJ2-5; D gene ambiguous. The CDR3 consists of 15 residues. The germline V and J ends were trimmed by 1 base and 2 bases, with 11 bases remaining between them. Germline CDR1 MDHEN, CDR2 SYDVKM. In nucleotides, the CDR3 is TGTGCCAGCAGTTTATCACAGAGTACTCAAGAGACCCAGTACTTC. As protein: CASSLSQSTQETQYF.

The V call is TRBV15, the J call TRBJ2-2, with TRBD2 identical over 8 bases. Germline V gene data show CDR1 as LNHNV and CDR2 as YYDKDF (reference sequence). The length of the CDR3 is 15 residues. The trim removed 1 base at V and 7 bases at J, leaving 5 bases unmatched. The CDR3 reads CATSRVAGSSGELFF. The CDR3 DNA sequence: TGTGCCACCAGCAGAGTAGCGGGAAGTAGCGGGGAGCTGTTTTTT.

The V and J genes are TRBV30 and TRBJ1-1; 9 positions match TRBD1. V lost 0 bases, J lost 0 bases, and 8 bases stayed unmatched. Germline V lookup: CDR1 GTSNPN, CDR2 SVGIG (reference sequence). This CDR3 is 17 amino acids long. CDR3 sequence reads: CAWSVGLDRGVNTEAFF. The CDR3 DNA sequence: TGTGCCTGGAGTGTTGGCCTGGACAGGGGTGTGAACACTGAAGCTTTCTTT.

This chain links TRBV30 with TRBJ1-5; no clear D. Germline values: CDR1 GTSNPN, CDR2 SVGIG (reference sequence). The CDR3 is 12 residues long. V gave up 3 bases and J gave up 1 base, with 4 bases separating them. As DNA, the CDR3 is TGTGCCTGGAGCCGGAGCAATCAGCCCCAGCATTTT. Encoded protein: CAWSRSNQPQHF.

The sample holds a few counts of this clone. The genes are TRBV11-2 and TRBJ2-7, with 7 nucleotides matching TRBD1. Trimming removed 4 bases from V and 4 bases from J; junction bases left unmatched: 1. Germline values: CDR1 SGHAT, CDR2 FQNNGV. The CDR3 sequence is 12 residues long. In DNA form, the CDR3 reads TGTGCCAGCAGCTGGGACAGATACGAGCAGTACTTC. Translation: CASSWDRYEQYF.

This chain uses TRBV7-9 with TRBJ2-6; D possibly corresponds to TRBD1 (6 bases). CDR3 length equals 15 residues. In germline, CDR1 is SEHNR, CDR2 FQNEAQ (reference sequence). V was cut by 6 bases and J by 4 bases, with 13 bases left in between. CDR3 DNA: TGTGCCAGCAGAGACACAGGGACCGGGGCCAACGTCCTGACTTTC. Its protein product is CASRDTGTGANVLTF. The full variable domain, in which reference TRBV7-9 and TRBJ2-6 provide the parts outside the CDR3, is DTGVSQNPRHKITKRGQNVTFRCDPISEHNRLYWYRQTLGQGPEFLTYFQNEAQLEKSRLLSDRFSAERPKGSFSTLEIQRTEQGDSAMYLCASRDTGTGANVLTFGAGSRLTVL.

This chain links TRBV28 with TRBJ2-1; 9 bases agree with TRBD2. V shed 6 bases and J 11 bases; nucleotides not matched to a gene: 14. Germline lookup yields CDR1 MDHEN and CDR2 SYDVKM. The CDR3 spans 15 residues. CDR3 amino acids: CASSPGASGIRQQFF. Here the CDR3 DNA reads TGTGCCAGCAGCCCTGGGGCTAGCGGGATTAGGCAGCAGTTCTTC.

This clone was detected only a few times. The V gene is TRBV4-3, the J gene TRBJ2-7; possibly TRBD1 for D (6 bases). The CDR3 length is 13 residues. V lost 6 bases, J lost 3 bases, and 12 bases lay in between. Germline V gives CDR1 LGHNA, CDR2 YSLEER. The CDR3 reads CASSQTGFYEQYF. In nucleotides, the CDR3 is TGCGCCAGCAGTCAAACAGGGTTCTACGAGCAGTACTTC.

CDR3: CASTLTGTAESAQYF. In DNA, the CDR3 is TGTGCCAGCACTTTGACCGGGACAGCGGAATCGGCCCAGTACTTC. The chain couples TRBV7-8 to TRBJ2-5; 7 nucleotides match TRBD1. The CDR3 sequence is 15 residues long. Per germline, CDR1 SGHVS and CDR2 FQNEAQ. With V trimmed by 7 bases and J by 9 bases, 17 bases remained unmatched.

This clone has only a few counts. CDR3 in DNA: TGTGCCAGCAGCTTAGCGGGAGGCCAAGAGACCCAGTACTTC. This gives the protein CASSLAGGQETQYF. The chain recombines TRBV7-8 with TRBJ2-5; TRBD2 is a possible D gene (6 bases). The germline V gene encodes CDR1 SGHVS and CDR2 FQNEAQ. There are 14 residues in the CDR3. V lost 0 bases and J lost 1, with 6 bases in between.

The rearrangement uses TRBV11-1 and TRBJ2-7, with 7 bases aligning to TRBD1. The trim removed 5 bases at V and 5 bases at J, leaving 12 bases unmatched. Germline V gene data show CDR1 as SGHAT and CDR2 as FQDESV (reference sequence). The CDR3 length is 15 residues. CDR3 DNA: TGTGCCAGCAGCCTACCTGGGACAGCCCTAGACGAGCAGTACTTC. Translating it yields CASSLPGTALDEQYF.

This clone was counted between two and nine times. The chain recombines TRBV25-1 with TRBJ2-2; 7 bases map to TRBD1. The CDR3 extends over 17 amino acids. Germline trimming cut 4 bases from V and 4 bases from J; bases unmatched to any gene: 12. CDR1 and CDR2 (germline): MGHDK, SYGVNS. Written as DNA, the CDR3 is TGTGCCAGCAGTGCTCCCGTTGGACAGGAGAGCACCGGGGAGCTGTTTTTT. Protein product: CASSAPVGQESTGELFF.

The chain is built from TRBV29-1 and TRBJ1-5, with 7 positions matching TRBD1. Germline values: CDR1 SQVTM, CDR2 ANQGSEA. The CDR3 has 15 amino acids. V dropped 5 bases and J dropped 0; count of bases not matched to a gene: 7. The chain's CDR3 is CSVLMGTASNQPQHF. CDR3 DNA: TGCAGCGTTTTAATGGGGACAGCTAGCAATCAGCCCCAGCATTTT.

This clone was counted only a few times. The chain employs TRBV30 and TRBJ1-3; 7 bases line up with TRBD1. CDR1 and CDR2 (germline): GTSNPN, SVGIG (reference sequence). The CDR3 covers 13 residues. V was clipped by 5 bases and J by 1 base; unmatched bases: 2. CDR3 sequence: CAWDRASGNTIYF. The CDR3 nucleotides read TGTGCCTGGGACAGGGCTTCTGGAAACACCATATATTTT.

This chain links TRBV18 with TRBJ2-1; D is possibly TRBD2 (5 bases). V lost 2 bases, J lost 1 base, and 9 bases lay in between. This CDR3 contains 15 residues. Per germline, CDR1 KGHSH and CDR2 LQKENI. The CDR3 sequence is CASSPFRDSYNEQFF. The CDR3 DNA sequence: TGTGCCAGCTCACCATTTCGGGATTCCTACAATGAGCAGTTCTTC.

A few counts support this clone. The CDR3 spells CASSVQTGRYEQYF. Here the CDR3 DNA reads TGTGCCAGCAGCGTACAGACAGGGAGGTACGAGCAGTACTTC. The gene calls are TRBV9 and TRBJ2-7; a possible D gene is TRBD1 (7 bases). Trimming removed 1 base from V and 4 bases from J, with 12 bases in between. This CDR3 region has 14 residues. Germline lookup yields CDR1 SGDLS and CDR2 YYNGEE. Full variable domain (outside the CDR3, taken from reference TRBV9 and TRBJ2-7): DSGVTQTPKHLITATGQRVTLRCSPRSGDLSVYWYQQSLDQGLQFLIQYYNGEERAKGNILERFSAQQFPDLHSELNLSSLELGDSALYFCASSVQTGRYEQYFGPGTRLTVT.

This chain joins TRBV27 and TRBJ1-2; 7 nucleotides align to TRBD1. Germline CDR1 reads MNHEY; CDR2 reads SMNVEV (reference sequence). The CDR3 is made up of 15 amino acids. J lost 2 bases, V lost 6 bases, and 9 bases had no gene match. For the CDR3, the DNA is TGTGCCAGCAGATCAACAGGGGCTATAAACTATGGCTACACCTTC. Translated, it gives CASRSTGAINYGYTF.

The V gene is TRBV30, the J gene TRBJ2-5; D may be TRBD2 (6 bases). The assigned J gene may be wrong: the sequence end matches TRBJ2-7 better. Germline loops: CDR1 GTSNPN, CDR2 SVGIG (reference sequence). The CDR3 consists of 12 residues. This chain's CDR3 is CAWGGTAYEQYF. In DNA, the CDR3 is TGTGCCTGGGGCGGGACTGCCTACGAGCAGTACTTC.

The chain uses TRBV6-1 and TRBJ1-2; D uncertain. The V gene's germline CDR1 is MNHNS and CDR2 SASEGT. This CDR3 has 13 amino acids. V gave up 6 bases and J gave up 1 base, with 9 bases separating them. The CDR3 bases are TGTGCCAGCAGGGAGGACGGTAACTATGGCTACACCTTC. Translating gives CASREDGNYGYTF.

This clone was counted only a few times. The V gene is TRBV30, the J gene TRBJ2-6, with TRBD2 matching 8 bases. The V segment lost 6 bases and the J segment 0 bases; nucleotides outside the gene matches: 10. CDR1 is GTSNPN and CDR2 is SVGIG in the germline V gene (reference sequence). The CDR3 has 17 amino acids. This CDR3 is CACSTSGTHSGANVLTF. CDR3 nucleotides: TGTGCCTGTAGCACTAGCGGAACCCACTCTGGGGCCAACGTCCTGACTTTC.

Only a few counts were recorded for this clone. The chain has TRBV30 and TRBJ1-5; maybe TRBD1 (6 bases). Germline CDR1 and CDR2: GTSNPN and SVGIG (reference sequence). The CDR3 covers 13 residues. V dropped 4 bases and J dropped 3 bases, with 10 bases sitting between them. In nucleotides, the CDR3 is TGTGCCTGGAACCGACAGGACAATCAGCCCCAGCATTTT. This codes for CAWNRQDNQPQHF.

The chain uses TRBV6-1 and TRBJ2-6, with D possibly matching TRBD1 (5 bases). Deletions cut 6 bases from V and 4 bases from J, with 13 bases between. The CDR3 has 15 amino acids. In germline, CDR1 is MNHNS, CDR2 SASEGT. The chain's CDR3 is CASSRQGNGANVLTF. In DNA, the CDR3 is TGTGCCAGCAGCCGCCAGGGAAACGGGGCCAACGTCCTGACTTTC.

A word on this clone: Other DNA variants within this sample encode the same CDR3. For the CDR3, the DNA is TGTGCCAGCAGCGCAAGACTAGCGGGCTACAATGAGCAGTTCTTC. It yields the protein CASSARLAGYNEQFF. The V call is TRBV9, the J call TRBJ2-1; 10 positions match TRBD2. V gave up 3 bases and J gave up 3 bases; unmatched junction bases: 3. Germline CDR1 SGDLS, CDR2 YYNGEE. The CDR3 length is 15 residues.

The CDR3 DNA reads TGCAGCGTGCTTAGCTACAGTAGCGGGAGGGCCGTTGAGACCCAGTACTTC. Its translation: CSVLSYSSGRAVETQYF. This chain connects TRBV29-1 to TRBJ2-5, with TRBD2 identical over 11 bases. Trimming cost V 6 bases and J 5 bases; bases outside gene matches: 17. The CDR3 spans 17 residues. CDR1 is SQVTM, CDR2 ANQGSEA, per germline.

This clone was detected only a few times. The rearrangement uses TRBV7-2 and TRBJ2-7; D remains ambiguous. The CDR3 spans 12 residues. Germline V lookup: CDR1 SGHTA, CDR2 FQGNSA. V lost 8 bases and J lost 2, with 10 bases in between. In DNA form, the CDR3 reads TGTGCCAGCCGCACTAACACCTACGAGCAGTACTTC. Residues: CASRTNTYEQYF.